The 24 T cell receptor beta chains presented below share a single source sample, sequenced in a study of T cells in Graves' hyperthyroidism and ophthalmopathy. Amplified TCR beta CDR3 regions came from RNA transcripts. HTBI primers drove first-round RT-PCR of the TCR CDR3. TCRdb recomputed calls from the multiplex PCR reads with MiXCR, one row per CDR3 protein. The sample contains about 840,000 distinct CDR3 sequences, around 38% of which appear only once. The sequencing sample was made of blood. The receptors stem from a man younger than 35 with Graves' hyperthyroidism.

V and J are TRBV19 and TRBJ1-1; D is perhaps TRBD1 (6 bases). Per the germline V gene, CDR1 is LNHDA and CDR2 is SQIVND (reference sequence). The ends were cut back, 7 bases at V and 4 bases at J, with 34 bases in the middle. The CDR3 runs 20 residues. The CDR3 nucleotides are TGTGCCAGTATTCTGATGGTAGGGAACCCCTTCGGGCCCAGGGGCACTGAAGCTTTCTTT. Its translation: CASILMVGNPFGPRGTEAFF.

The V gene is TRBV15, the J gene TRBJ1-4; maybe TRBD1 (5 bases). The CDR3 has 15 amino acids. From germline, CDR1 is LNHNV and CDR2 YYDKDF (reference sequence). Trimming shortened V by 0 bases and J by 8 bases, and 13 bases separated the two germline ends. The DNA for the CDR3 is TGTGCCACCAGCAGAGATCCGACAAGGACAGAAAAACTGTTTTTT. It translates to CATSRDPTRTEKLFF.

The J gene is TRBJ2-5, the V gene TRBV2, with TRBD1 matching 7 bases. Germline-derived CDR1 and CDR2 are SNHLY and FYNNEI. The CDR3 length is 15 residues. V gave up 4 bases and J gave up 5 bases; unmatched junction bases: 10. The CDR3 spells CASSALQGWSETQYF. CDR3 DNA sequence: TGTGCCAGCAGTGCATTACAGGGGTGGAGCGAGACCCAGTACTTC.

The V call is TRBV7-2, the J call TRBJ2-7, with D possibly matching TRBD2 (5 bases). The CDR3 extends over 14 amino acids. Trimming removed 6 bases at V and 6 bases at J, with 18 bases between. The V gene's germline CDR1 is SGHTA and CDR2 FQGNSA. The CDR3 region is CASSYAHGDSEQYF. As DNA, the CDR3 is TGTGCCAGCAGTTACGCTCACGGGGATTCCGAGCAGTACTTC.

This clonotype was observed a handful of times. The chain employs TRBV5-5 and TRBJ2-2; TRBD1 agrees at 7 bases. The CDR3 has 12 residues. With V trimmed by 9 bases and J by 3 bases, 2 bases remained unmatched. The V gene's germline CDR1 is SGHKS and CDR2 YYEKEE (reference sequence). The CDR3 bases are TGTGCCATCACAGGGGACACCGGGGAGCTGTTTTTT. It translates to CAITGDTGELFF.

This chain connects TRBV24-1 to TRBJ1-5; a possible D gene is TRBD1 (6 bases). V shed 3 bases and J shed 4 bases, with 12 bases lying between them. The CDR3 runs 15 residues. The V gene's germline CDR1 is KGHDR and CDR2 SFDVKD. The CDR3 coding sequence is TGTGCCACCAGTGATAAACAGGGATTTAATCAGCCCCAGCATTTT. Protein: CATSDKQGFNQPQHF.

V and J are TRBV10-3 and TRBJ2-6; D not resolved. The CDR3 totals 16 residues. Germline V CDR1 and CDR2: ENHRY, SYGVKD. Trimming removed 2 bases at V and 1 base at J, with 9 bases between. The CDR3 DNA sequence: TGTGCCATCAGTGAGGAGTTAGGGTCTGGGGCCAACGTCCTGACTTTC. It is translated as CAISEELGSGANVLTF.

This clonotype was recorded at least ten times. The genes are TRBV10-1 and TRBJ2-7; 9 positions agree with TRBD1. V trimming: 2 bases; J trimming: 5 bases; junction bases outside the gene matches: 4. CDR1 and CDR2 (germline): WNHNN, SYGVQD (reference sequence). The CDR3 contains 14 residues. The chain's CDR3 is CASSEGTGRHEQYF. The CDR3 coding sequence is TGCGCCAGCAGTGAGGGGACAGGGAGACACGAGCAGTACTTC.

V is TRBV9 and J is TRBJ1-1; D not resolved. Germline V gene sequence: CDR1 SGDLS, CDR2 YYNGEE. CDR3 size: 14 residues. Trimming shortened V by 3 bases and J by 5 bases, and 14 bases separated the two germline ends. The CDR3 is CASSGTGVETEAFF. In DNA form, the CDR3 reads TGTGCCAGCAGCGGAACCGGGGTAGAAACTGAAGCTTTCTTT.

A note on this clonotype: Relative to the germline gene, one junction end is altered; a read error may explain this. The chain uses TRBV12-3 or TRBV12-4 and TRBJ2-2; the match to TRBD2 covers 10 bases. CDR3 length: 14 amino acids. The CDR3: CASGLAGDAGELLF. DNA of the CDR3: TGTGCCAGTGGGCTAGCGGGAGACGCCGGGGAGCTGCTTTTT.

This clonotype was counted many times. This sequence joins TRBV19 and TRBJ2-5; D might be TRBD2 (5 bases). This CDR3 contains 15 residues. V was clipped by 3 bases and J by 1 base, with 12 bases between them. The V gene's germline CDR1 is LNHDA and CDR2 SQIVND (reference sequence). The CDR3 sequence is CASSIGQAVQETQYF. CDR3 nucleotide sequence: TGTGCCAGTAGTATCGGGCAAGCGGTCCAAGAGACCCAGTACTTC.

Here the CDR3 reads CSVAGTGDSNQPQHF. In nucleotides, the CDR3 is TGCAGCGTTGCCGGGACAGGGGATAGCAATCAGCCCCAGCATTTT. The V call is TRBV29-1, the J call TRBJ1-5, with 10 nucleotides matching TRBD1. After removal of 4 bases from V and 0 bases from J, the junction contained 3 bases not matched to a gene. The CDR3 totals 15 residues. Germline CDR1 SQVTM, CDR2 ANQGSEA.

V gene TRBV6-6 combines with J gene TRBJ1-1; the D is unclear. The CDR3 has 12 residues. V gave up 6 bases and J gave up 6 bases, with 11 bases separating them. Germline CDR1 MNHNY, CDR2 SVGAGI (reference sequence). The CDR3 DNA follows: TGTGCCAGCAGCTCTCGCGCTCCTGAAGCTTTCTTT. The encoded protein is CASSSRAPEAFF.

The CDR3 DNA sequence: TGCGCCAGCAGCTTGGAATATAACACTGAAGCTTTCTTT. It translates to CASSLEYNTEAFF. The chain has TRBV5-1 and TRBJ1-1; D gene uncertain. V lost 0 bases to trimming and J lost 2 bases, with 5 bases between them. The V gene's germline CDR1 is SGHRS and CDR2 YFSETQ. This CDR3 spans 13 amino acids. Full variable domain (rest looked up from reference TRBV5-1 and TRBJ1-1): KAGVTQTPRYLIKTRGQQVTLSCSPISGHRSVSWYQQTPGQGLQFLFEYFSETQRNKGNFPGRFSGRQFSNSRSEMNVSTLELGDSALYLCASSLEYNTEAFFGQGTRLTVV.

This clonotype was seen repeatedly, ten times or more. The chain recombines TRBV29-1 with TRBJ2-5; 12 bases fit TRBD2. The CDR3 spans 16 residues. Germline V gives CDR1 SQVTM, CDR2 ANQGSEA. The V gene end was trimmed by 4 bases and the J gene end by 5 bases; junction bases not matched to a gene: 11. For the CDR3, the DNA is TGCAGCGTTGTTCCCGCAACTAGCGGGAGGATCGAGACCCAGTACTTC. Translating it yields CSVVPATSGRIETQYF.

This clonotype was seen a few times. The chain recombines TRBV4-3 with TRBJ2-6; unclear D gene. Trimming shortened V by 0 bases and J by 2 bases, and 11 bases separated the two germline ends. The CDR3 is 17 residues long. Germline V gene sequence: CDR1 LGHNA, CDR2 YSLEER. The CDR3, as DNA: TGCGCCAGCAGCCAAGATATCGGGTCCCCTGGGGCCAACGTCCTGACTTTC. It yields the protein CASSQDIGSPGANVLTF.

Concerning this clonotype itself: One end of the junction does not line up with germline, which may come from a read error. This chain joins TRBV13 and TRBJ1-3; tentative D call: TRBD1 (6 bases). The germline V gene has CDR1 PRHDT and CDR2 FYEKMQ (reference sequence). The CDR3 spans 14 residues. The CDR3 reads CASSRGEPGDTIYF. In DNA form, the CDR3 reads TGTGCCAGCAGCAGGGGGGAGCCTGGAGACACCATATATTTT.

The chain couples TRBV7-3 to TRBJ1-1; D uncertain. This CDR3 has 13 amino acids. Trimming shortened V by 5 bases and J by 1 base, and 8 bases separated the two germline ends. Germline V lookup: CDR1 SGHTA, CDR2 FQGTGA. This CDR3 reads CASSTFTNTEAFF. The CDR3, as DNA: TGTGCCAGCAGCACCTTCACGAACACTGAAGCTTTCTTT.

As regards this clonotype: One junction end does not reproduce the germline sequence, and a read error may be involved. The chain employs TRBV7-9 and TRBJ2-2; D is perhaps TRBD2 (5 bases). Per the germline V gene, CDR1 is SEHNR and CDR2 is FQNEAQ (reference sequence). This CDR3 region has 18 residues. CDR3 loop: CASSLDIRYGLSAGELFF. The CDR3 region has the DNA TGTGCCAGCAGCTTAGATATTCGGTACGGTCTGAGCGCCGGGGAGCTGTTTTTC.

This rearrangement joins TRBV12-3 or TRBV12-4 to TRBJ1-1, with D maybe TRBD1 (5 bases). V shed 0 bases and J shed 10 bases, with 15 bases lying between them. The length of the CDR3 is 14 residues. The CDR3 reads CASSLAGTGLRAFF. The DNA for the CDR3 is TGTGCCAGCAGTTTAGCGGGGACTGGACTTAGAGCTTTCTTT.

A remark on this clonotype: This could be a read error, since a much larger clone is one nucleotide away. The chain is built from TRBV7-9 and TRBJ1-1; the D gene is possibly TRBD1 (6 bases). The germline CDR1 and CDR2 sequences are SEHNR and FQNEAQ (reference sequence). Between the trimmed V and J ends, which lost 1 base and 6 bases, there was a span of 15 bases. The CDR3 loop spans 15 amino acids. CDR3 nucleotides: TGTGCCAGCAGCTTAGTAGGGTGGGGGCACGCTGAAGCTTTCTTT. The encoded protein is CASSLVGWGHAEAFF.

The V and J genes are TRBV20-1 and TRBJ1-1, with D hard to call. This CDR3 is 14 amino acids long. Germline lookup yields CDR1 DFQATT and CDR2 SNEGSKA (reference sequence). The V end lost 1 base, the J end lost 4 bases, and 13 bases lay between the germline ends. The CDR3: CSARGGKVGTEAFF. The CDR3 coding sequence is TGCAGTGCTAGAGGCGGTAAGGTGGGCACTGAAGCTTTCTTT.

In its sample, this clonotype was seen a few times. CDR3 coding DNA: TGTGCCAGCAGCTCAAAAACTGAGAACACCGGGGAGCTGTTTTTT. Protein sequence: CASSSKTENTGELFF. The chain uses TRBV13 and TRBJ2-2; D gene unclear. This CDR3 contains 15 residues. Trimming stripped 4 bases from V and 1 base from J, with 10 bases between. Germline assignment: CDR1 PRHDT and CDR2 FYEKMQ (reference sequence).

Comments on this clonotype: A read error may account for a junction end that differs from germline. The genes are TRBV29-1 and TRBJ1-2, with D possibly being TRBD1 (6 bases). This CDR3 is built from 13 residues. The V gene's germline CDR1 is SQVTM and CDR2 ANQGSEA. CDR3 in DNA: TGCAGCGTTCTCCGGTCTACAGGGACCCAATTCGCCTTC. The encoded protein is CSVLRSTGTQFAF. The entire variable domain, with the rest obtained from reference TRBV29-1 and TRBJ1-2, is as follows: SAVISQKPSRDICQRGTSLTIQCQVDSQVTMMFWYRQQPGQSLTLIATANQGSEATYESGFVIDKFPISRPNLTFSTLTVSNMSPEDSSIYLCSVLRSTGTQFAFGSGTRLTVV.